This is a list of T cell receptor beta chains from one sample in a study of blood T cell repertoires in COVID-19. Here immunoSEQ multiplex PCR was the method, and the copy in TCRdb shows in-frame clones only, minus some. The sample lists 40,000 or so clones, around 85% occurring once. The source material was peripheral blood. The receptors stem from a human donor in a cohort sampled during active COVID-19. Each CDR3 is given with its conserved first and last residue. The D gene is left open where the match is weak. Clone sizes are given selectively: once, few, many, or a class where the clone is expanded.

J,D,size,V,CDR3,DNA
TRBJ1-2,TRBD1,-,TRBV5-4,CASRLQGAPGGYTF,TGTGCCAGCAGACTACAGGGGGCGCCGGGTGGCTACACCTTC
TRBJ1-5,TRBD1,-,TRBV18,CASSPKDRGRQPQHF,TGTGCCAGCTCACCTAAGGACAGGGGGCGTCAGCCCCAGCATTTT
TRBJ1-2,TRBD1,-,TRBV6-2/TRBV6-3,CASSYSGQGKGYTF,TGTGCCAGCAGTTACTCGGGACAGGGGAAGGGCTACACCTTC
TRBJ1-1,TRBD1,-,TRBV30,CAWRRTGSLGTEAFF,TGTGCCTGGAGAAGGACAGGGAGTCTGGGCACTGAAGCTTTCTTT
TRBJ2-7,TRBD1,-,TRBV19,CASSIPGQGLYEQYF,TGTGCCAGTAGTATTCCGGGACAGGGTCTGTACGAGCAGTACTTC
TRBJ2-7,TRBD1,-,TRBV9,CASSVRGQGAEQYF,TGTGCCAGCAGCGTAAGAGGACAGGGGGCCGAGCAGTACTTC
TRBJ2-2,TRBD1,-,TRBV9,CASQGTANTGELFF,TGTGCCAGCCAAGGGACAGCGAACACCGGGGAGCTGTTTTTT
TRBJ2-5,TRBD2,-,TRBV7-3,CASSLNSGTSGTQYF,TGTGCCAGCAGCTTAAACTCTGGGACTAGCGGGACCCAGTACTTC
TRBJ2-3,TRBD1,-,TRBV5-1,CASSFSGDRADTQYF,TGCGCCAGCAGCTTTTCCGGGGACAGGGCAGATACGCAGTATTTT
TRBJ2-5,TRBD2,-,TRBV7-2,CASSLALAGGETQYF,TGTGCCAGCAGCTTAGCTCTAGCGGGGGGAGAGACCCAGTACTTC
TRBJ1-2,-,few,TRBV10-2,CASSLAWGGGYTF,TGCGCCAGCAGCCTGGCCTGGGGCGGTGGCTACACCTTC
TRBJ1-2,-,-,TRBV4-2,CASSQAGTNYGYTF,TGTGCCAGCAGCCAAGCAGGCACTAACTATGGCTACACCTTC
TRBJ2-7,-,-,TRBV10-2,CASSEARGSYEQYF,TGCGCCAGCAGTGAGGCCCGAGGCTCCTACGAGCAGTACTTC
TRBJ2-7,-,-,TRBV7-9,CASSPGDGITYEQYF,TGTGCCAGCAGCCCAGGGGACGGAATTACCTACGAGCAGTACTTC
TRBJ1-4,TRBD1,-,TRBV2,CASRAGTGLTGEKLFF,TGTGCCAGCAGGGCCGGGACAGGGTTAACCGGTGAAAAACTGTTTTTT
TRBJ1-1,-,few,TRBV6-6,CASSYSVGASTEAFF,TGTGCCAGCAGTTACTCCGTTGGGGCCTCAACTGAAGCTTTCTTT
TRBJ2-5,-,-,TRBV6-5,CATGTWGGETQYF,TGTGCCACCGGGACGTGGGGAGGAGAGACCCAGTACTTC
TRBJ1-4,-,once,TRBV9,CASSGSGHTNEKLFF,TGTGCCAGCAGCGGTTCAGGGCACACTAATGAAAAACTGTTTTTT
TRBJ2-2,-,-,TRBV24-1,CATSDSSQGNTGELFF,TGTGCCACCAGTGATTCATCACAGGGGAACACCGGGGAGCTGTTTTTT
TRBJ1-5,TRBD1,-,TRBV5-8,CASSLEPQGFQPQHF,TGTGCCAGCAGCTTAGAACCACAGGGGTTCCAGCCCCAGCATTTT
TRBJ2-7,TRBD2,-,TRBV18,CASLPNGLAGEEQYF,TGTGCCAGCTTACCAAACGGACTAGCGGGAGAAGAGCAGTACTTC
TRBJ2-7,-,-,TRBV30,CAWSRAGVSYEQYF,TGTGCCTGGAGTAGGGCAGGGGTGTCCTACGAGCAGTACTTC
TRBJ1-2,-,-,TRBV2,CASSVGAAYHGYTF,TGTGCCAGCAGTGTGGGGGCAGCTTACCATGGCTACACCTTC
TRBJ2-2,-,-,TRBV7-3,CASSSPGGGGTGELFF,TGTGCCAGCAGCTCCCCTGGTGGGGGCGGCACCGGGGAGCTGTTTTTT
TRBJ2-6,-,-,TRBV5-8,CASSWANSGANVLTF,TGTGCCAGCAGCTGGGCTAACTCTGGGGCCAACGTCCTGACTTTC
TRBJ1-3,TRBD1,once,TRBV19,CASSPLTQGAGNTIYF,TGTGCCAGTAGTCCCCTCACCCAGGGGGCTGGAAACACCATATATTTT
TRBJ1-1,-,few,TRBV3-1/TRBV3-2,CASSQDVGARTEAFF,TGTGCCAGCAGCCAAGATGTGGGGGCGCGCACTGAAGCTTTCTTT
TRBJ1-5,TRBD1,-,TRBV6-8,CASSYPAQGAWQPQHF,TGTGCCAGCAGTTATCCAGCTCAGGGGGCTTGGCAGCCCCAGCATTTT
TRBJ2-1,-,-,TRBV29-1,CSVVSAVPGSYNEQFF,TGCAGCGTTGTTTCCGCGGTTCCTGGCTCCTACAATGAGCAGTTCTTC
TRBJ2-7,-,few,TRBV19,CASREAGSYEQYF,TGTGCCAGTAGAGAGGCGGGTTCCTACGAGCAGTACTTC
TRBJ1-5,TRBD1,-,TRBV2,CASSEGTGGRGQPQHF,TGTGCCAGCAGTGAAGGGACAGGGGGCAGGGGACAGCCCCAGCATTTT
TRBJ2-3,-,-,TRBV5-1,CASSSPMTDTQYF,TGCGCCAGCAGCTCCCCTATGACAGATACGCAGTATTTT
TRBJ1-5,-,once,TRBV30,CAWSRDYQPQHF,TGTGCCTGGAGTAGGGACTATCAGCCCCAGCATTTT
TRBJ2-7,-,few,TRBV5-4,CASSLGVERNYEQYF,TGTGCCAGCAGCTTGGGGGTAGAGAGGAACTACGAGCAGTACTTC
TRBJ2-1,TRBD1,-,TRBV7-3,CASSLQGAMGNEQFF,TGTGCCAGCAGCTTACAGGGGGCTATGGGGAATGAGCAGTTCTTC
TRBJ2-1,-,-,TRBV19,CASSGAAQFNEQFF,TGTGCCAGTAGTGGGGCCGCACAGTTCAATGAGCAGTTCTTC
TRBJ2-6,-,-,TRBV7-2,CASSLGGDSYNVLTF,TGTGCCAGCAGCTTAGGAGGTGACAGCTACAACGTCCTGACTTTC
TRBJ1-5,-,-,TRBV25-1,CASSDAVYNQPQHF,TGTGCCAGCAGTGATGCGGTTTACAATCAGCCCCAGCATTTT
TRBJ2-7,-,-,TRBV7-3,CASSLNAESGYAYEQYF,TGTGCCAGCAGCTTAAATGCGGAGTCGGGTTATGCCTACGAGCAGTACTTC
TRBJ2-7,-,-,TRBV18,CASSPPVLRDEQYF,TGTGCCAGCTCACCACCGGTTTTGAGAGACGAGCAGTACTTC
TRBJ1-2,TRBD1,-,TRBV6-2/TRBV6-3,CASSYLLGQGNYGYTF,TGTGCCAGCAGTTACCTACTGGGACAGGGGAACTATGGCTACACCTTC
TRBJ2-5,TRBD1,-,TRBV30,CAWSALGAAGGWETQYF,TGTGCCTGGAGTGCCCTCGGTGCGGCAGGGGGATGGGAGACCCAGTACTTC
TRBJ1-2,-,-,TRBV5-4,CASSPDSNYGYTF,TGTGCCAGCAGCCCGGACAGTAACTATGGCTACACCTTC
TRBJ1-1,TRBD1,few,TRBV27,CASSWGQGAIEAFF,TGTGCCAGCAGTTGGGGTCAGGGGGCCATTGAAGCTTTCTTT
TRBJ2-5,TRBD1,-,TRBV3-1/TRBV3-2,CASSPIRQGTYQETQYF,TGTGCCAGCAGCCCAATACGACAGGGGACATATCAAGAGACCCAGTACTTC
TRBJ1-1,TRBD1,-,TRBV5-1,CASSPGQGPEAFF,TGCGCCAGCAGCCCGGGACAGGGACCTGAAGCTTTCTTT
TRBJ1-6,TRBD1,-,TRBV3-1/TRBV3-2,CASSESQGWNSPLHF,TGTGCCAGCAGCGAATCACAGGGGTGGAATTCACCCCTCCACTTT
TRBJ1-1,-,-,TRBV29-1,CSASLTAEAFF,TGCAGCGCCTCCCTGACTGCTGAAGCTTTCTTT
TRBJ2-4,TRBD1,-,TRBV5-1,CASAPRRTGGGGVNIQYF,TGCGCCAGCGCCCCGAGGCGGACAGGGGGCGGCGGGGTAAACATTCAGTACTTC
TRBJ2-7,TRBD2,-,TRBV4-2,CASSQDNGRAYEQYF,TGTGCCAGCAGCCAAGATAACGGGAGGGCTTACGAGCAGTACTTC
TRBJ1-2,TRBD1,-,TRBV6-5,CASTKQGGAFGYTF,TGTGCCAGCACTAAACAGGGGGGGGCTTTCGGCTACACCTTC
TRBJ1-2,-,-,TRBV9,CASSVDVKQGYTF,TGTGCCAGCAGCGTAGACGTGAAACAGGGCTACACCTTC
TRBJ2-2,TRBD1,-,TRBV24-1,CATGNPQTGVDTGELFF,TGTGCCACCGGTAATCCGCAGACAGGGGTAGACACCGGGGAGCTGTTTTTT
TRBJ1-2,-,-,TRBV24-1,CATSDSSGNGYTF,TGTGCCACCAGTGATTCGTCAGGGAACGGCTACACCTTC
TRBJ1-5,-,-,TRBV2,CASSAGIRQPQHF,TGTGCCAGCAGTGCAGGGATTAGGCAGCCCCAGCATTTT